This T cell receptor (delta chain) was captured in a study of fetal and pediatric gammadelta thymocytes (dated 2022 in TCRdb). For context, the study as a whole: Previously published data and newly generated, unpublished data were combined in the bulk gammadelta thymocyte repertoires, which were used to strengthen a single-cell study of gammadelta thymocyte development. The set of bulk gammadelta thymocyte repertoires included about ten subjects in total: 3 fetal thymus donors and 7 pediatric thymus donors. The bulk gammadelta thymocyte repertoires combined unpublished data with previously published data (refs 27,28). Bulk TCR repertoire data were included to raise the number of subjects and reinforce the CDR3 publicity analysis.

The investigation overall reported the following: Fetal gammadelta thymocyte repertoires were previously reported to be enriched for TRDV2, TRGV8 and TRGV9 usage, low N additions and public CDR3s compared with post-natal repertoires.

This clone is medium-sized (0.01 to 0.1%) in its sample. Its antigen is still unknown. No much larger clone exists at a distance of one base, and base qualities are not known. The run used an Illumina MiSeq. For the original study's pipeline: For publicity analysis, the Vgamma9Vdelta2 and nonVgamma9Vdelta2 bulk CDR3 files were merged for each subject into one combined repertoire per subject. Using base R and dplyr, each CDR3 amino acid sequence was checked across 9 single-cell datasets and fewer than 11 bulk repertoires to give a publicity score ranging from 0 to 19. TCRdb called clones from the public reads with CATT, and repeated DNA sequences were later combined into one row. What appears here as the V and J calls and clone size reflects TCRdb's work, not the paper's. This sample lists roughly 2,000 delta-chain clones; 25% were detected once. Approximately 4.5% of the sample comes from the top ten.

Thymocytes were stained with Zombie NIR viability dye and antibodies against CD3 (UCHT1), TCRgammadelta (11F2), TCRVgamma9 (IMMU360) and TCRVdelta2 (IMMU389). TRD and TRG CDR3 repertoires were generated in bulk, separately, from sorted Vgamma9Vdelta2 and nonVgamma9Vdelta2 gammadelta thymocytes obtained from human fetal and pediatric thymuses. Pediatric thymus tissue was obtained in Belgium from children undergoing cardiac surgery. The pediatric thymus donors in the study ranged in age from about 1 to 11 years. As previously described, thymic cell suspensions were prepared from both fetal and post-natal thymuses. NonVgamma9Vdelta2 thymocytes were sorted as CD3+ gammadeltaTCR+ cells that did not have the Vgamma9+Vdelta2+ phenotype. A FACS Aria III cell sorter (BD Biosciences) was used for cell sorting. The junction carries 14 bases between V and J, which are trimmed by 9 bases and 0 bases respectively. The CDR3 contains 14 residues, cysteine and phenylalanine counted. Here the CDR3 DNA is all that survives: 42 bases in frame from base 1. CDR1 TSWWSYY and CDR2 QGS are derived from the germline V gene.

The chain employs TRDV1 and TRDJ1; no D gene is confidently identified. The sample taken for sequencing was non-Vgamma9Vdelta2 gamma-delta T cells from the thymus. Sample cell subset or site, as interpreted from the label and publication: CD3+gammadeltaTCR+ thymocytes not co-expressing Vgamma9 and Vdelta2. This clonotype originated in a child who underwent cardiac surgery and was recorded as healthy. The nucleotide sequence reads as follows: TGTGCTCTCATTTCTAGGGGTTACACCGATAAACTCATCTTT. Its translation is CALISRGYTDKLIF.